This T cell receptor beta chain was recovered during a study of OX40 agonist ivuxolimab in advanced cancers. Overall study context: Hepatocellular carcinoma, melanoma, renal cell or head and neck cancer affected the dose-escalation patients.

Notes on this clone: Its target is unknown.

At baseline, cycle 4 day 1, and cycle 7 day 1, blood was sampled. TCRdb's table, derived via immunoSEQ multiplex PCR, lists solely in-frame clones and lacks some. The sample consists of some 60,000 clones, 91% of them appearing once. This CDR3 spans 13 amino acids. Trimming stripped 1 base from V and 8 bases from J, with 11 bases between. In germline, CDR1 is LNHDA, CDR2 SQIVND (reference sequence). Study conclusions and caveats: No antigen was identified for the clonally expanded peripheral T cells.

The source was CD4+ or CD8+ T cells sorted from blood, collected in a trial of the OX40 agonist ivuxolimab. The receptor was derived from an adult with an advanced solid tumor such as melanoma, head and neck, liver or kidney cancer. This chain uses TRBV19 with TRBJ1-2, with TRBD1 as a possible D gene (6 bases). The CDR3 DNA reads TGTGCCAGTAGTATAGGGGGGGCGCAAGGCTACACCTTC. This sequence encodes CASSIGGAQGYTF.